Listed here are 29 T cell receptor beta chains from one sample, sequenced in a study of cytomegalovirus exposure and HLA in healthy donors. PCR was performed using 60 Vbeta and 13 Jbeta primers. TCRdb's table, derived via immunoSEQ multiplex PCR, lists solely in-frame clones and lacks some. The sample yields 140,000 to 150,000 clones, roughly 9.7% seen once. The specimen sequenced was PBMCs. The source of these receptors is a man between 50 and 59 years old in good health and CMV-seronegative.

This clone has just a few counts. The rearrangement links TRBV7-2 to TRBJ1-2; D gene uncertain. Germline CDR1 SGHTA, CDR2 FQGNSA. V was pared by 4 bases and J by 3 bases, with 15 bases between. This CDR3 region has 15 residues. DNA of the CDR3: TGTGCCAGCAGCTCCGGTCTCCACCCATACTATGGCTACACCTTC. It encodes CASSSGLHPYYGYTF. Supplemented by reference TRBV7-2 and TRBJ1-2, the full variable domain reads GAGVSQSPSNKVTEKGKDVELRCDPISGHTALYWYRQSLGQGLEFLIYFQGNSAPDKSGLPSDRFSAERTGGSVSTLTIQRTQQEDSAVYLCASSSGLHPYYGYTFGSGTRLTVV.

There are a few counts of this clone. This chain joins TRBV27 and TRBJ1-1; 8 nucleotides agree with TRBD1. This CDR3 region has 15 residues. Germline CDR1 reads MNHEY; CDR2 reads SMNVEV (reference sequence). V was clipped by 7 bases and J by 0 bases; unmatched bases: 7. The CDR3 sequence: CASTKDRVMNTEAFF. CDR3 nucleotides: TGTGCCAGCACCAAGGACAGGGTAATGAACACTGAAGCTTTCTTT.

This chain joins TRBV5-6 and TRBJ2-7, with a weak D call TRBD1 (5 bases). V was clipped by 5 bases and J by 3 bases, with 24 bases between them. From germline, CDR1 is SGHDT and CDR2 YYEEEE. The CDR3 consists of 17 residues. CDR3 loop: CASRNWQDKGRIYEQYF. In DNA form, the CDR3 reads TGTGCCAGCAGAAATTGGCAGGACAAGGGTAGGATCTACGAGCAGTACTTC. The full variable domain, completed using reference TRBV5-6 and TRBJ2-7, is DAGVTQSPTHLIKTRGQQVTLRCSPKSGHDTVSWYQQALGQGPQFIFQYYEEEERQRGNFPDRFSGHQFPNYSSELNVNALLLGDSALYLCASRNWQDKGRIYEQYFGPGTRLTVT.

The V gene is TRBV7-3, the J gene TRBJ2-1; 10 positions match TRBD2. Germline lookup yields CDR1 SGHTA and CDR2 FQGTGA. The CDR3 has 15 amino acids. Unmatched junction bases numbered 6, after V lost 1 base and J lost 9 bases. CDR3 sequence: CASSLSLAGAGEQFF. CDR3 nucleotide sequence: TGTGCCAGCAGCTTAAGCCTAGCGGGAGCCGGTGAGCAGTTCTTC.

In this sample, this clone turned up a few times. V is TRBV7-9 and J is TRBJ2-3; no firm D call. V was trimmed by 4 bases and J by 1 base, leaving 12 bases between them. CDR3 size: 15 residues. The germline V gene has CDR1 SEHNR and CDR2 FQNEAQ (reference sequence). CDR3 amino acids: CASSSEVIRTDTQYF. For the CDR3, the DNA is TGTGCCAGCAGCTCCGAGGTCATACGCACAGATACGCAGTATTTT. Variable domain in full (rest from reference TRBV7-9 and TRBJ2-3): DTGVSQNPRHKITKRGQNVTFRCDPISEHNRLYWYRQTLGQGPEFLTYFQNEAQLEKSRLLSDRFSAERPKGSFSTLEIQRTEQGDSAMYLCASSSEVIRTDTQYFGPGTRLTVL.

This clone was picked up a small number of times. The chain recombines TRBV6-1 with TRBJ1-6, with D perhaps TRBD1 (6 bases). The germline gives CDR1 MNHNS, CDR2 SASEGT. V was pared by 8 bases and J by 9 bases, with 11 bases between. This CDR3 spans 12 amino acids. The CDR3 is CASDRSSSPLHF. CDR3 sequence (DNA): TGTGCCAGCGACAGGAGCAGTTCACCCCTCCACTTT.

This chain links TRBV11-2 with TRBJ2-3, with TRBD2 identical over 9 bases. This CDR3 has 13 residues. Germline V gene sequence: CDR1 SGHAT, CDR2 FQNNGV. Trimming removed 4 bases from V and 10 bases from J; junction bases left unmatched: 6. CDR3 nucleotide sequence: TGTGCCAGCAGCTGGGGCGGGGGGGCTTCGCAGTATTTT. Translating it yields CASSWGGGASQYF. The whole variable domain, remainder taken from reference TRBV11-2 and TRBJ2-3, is EAGVAQSPRYKIIEKRQSVAFWCNPISGHATLYWYQQILGQGPKLLIQFQNNGVVDDSQLPKDRFSAERLKGVDSTLKIQPAKLEDSAVYLCASSWGGGASQYFGPGTRLTVL.

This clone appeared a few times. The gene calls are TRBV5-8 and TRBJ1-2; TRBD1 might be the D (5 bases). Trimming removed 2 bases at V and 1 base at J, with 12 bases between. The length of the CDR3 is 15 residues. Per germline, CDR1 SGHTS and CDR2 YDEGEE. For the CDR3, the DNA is TGTGCCAGCAGCTTCAGGGATCCGCATAACTATGGCTACACCTTC. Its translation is CASSFRDPHNYGYTF.

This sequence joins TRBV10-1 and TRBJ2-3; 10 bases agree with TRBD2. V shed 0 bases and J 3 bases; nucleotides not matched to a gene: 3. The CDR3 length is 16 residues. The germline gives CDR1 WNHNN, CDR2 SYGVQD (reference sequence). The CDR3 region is CASSESGLAYTDTQYF. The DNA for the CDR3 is TGCGCCAGCAGTGAGTCGGGACTAGCGTATACAGATACGCAGTATTTT.

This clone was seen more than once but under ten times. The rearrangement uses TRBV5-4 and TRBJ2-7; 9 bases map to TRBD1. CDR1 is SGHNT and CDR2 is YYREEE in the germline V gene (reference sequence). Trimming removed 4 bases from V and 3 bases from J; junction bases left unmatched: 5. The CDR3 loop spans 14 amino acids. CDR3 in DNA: TGTGCCAGCAGCATGGACAGGGGCAACTACGAGCAGTACTTC. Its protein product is CASSMDRGNYEQYF.

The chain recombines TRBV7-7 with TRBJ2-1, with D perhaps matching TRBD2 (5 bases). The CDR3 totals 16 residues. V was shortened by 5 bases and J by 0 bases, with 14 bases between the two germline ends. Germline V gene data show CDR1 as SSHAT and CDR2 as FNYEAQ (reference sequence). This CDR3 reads CASSPVRTSSYNEQFF. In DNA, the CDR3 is TGTGCCAGCAGCCCAGTTCGGACTTCCTCCTACAATGAGCAGTTCTTC.

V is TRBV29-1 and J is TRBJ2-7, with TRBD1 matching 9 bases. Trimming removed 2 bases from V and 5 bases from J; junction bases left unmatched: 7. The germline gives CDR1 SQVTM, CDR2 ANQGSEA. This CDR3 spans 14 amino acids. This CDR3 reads CSVEMWDRVDEQYF. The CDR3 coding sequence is TGCAGCGTTGAAATGTGGGACAGGGTCGACGAGCAGTACTTC.

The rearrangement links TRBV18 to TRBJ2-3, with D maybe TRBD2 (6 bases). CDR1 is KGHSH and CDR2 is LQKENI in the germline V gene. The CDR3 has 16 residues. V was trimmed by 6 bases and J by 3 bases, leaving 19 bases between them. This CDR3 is CASSFGRGLETDTQYF. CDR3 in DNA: TGTGCCAGCTCTTTCGGACGGGGGTTGGAAACAGATACGCAGTATTTT.

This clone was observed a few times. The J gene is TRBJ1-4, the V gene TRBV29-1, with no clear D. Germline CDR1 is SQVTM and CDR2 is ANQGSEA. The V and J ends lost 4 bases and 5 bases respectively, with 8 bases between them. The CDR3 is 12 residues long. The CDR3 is CSVVSQNEKLFF. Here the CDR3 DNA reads TGCAGCGTTGTGTCTCAGAATGAAAAACTGTTTTTT.

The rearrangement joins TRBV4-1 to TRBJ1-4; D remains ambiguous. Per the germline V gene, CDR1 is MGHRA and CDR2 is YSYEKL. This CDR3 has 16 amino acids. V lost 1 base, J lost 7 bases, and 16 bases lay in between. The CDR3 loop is CASSQVSSTWSEKLFF. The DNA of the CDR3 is TGCGCCAGCAGCCAAGTCTCTTCTACATGGAGTGAAAAACTGTTTTTT.

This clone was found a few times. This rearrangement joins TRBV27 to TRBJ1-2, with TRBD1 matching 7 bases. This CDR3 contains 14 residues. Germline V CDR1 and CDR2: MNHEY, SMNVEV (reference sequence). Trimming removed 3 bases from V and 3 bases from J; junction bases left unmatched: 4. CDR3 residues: CASSFGRGDYGYTF. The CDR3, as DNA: TGTGCCAGCAGTTTCGGCAGGGGGGACTATGGCTACACCTTC.

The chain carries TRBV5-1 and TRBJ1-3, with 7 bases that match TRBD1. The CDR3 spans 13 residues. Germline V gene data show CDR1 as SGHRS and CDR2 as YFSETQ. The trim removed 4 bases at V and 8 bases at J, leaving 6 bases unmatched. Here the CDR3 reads CASSPGQRDTIYF. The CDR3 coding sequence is TGCGCCAGCAGCCCGGGACAGAGGGACACCATATATTTT. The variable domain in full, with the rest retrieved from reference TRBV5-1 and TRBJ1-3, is KAGVTQTPRYLIKTRGQQVTLSCSPISGHRSVSWYQQTPGQGLQFLFEYFSETQRNKGNFPGRFSGRQFSNSRSEMNVSTLELGDSALYLCASSPGQRDTIYFGEGSWLTVV.

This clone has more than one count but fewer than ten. CDR3 protein: CASSETVSGNTIYF. In DNA form, the CDR3 reads TGTGCCAGCAGTGAAACGGTCTCTGGAAACACCATATATTTT. This chain joins TRBV2 and TRBJ1-3; D ambiguous. Germline V gene sequence: CDR1 SNHLY, CDR2 FYNNEI. CDR3 length: 14 amino acids. V gave up 2 bases and J gave up 0 bases, with 5 bases separating them.

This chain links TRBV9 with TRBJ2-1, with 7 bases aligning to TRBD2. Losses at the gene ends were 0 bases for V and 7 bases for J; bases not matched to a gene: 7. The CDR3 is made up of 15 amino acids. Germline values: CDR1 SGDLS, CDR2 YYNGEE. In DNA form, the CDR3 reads TGTGCCAGCAGCGTAGGCCTAGCGGCGGGGAATGAGCAGTTCTTC. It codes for CASSVGLAAGNEQFF.

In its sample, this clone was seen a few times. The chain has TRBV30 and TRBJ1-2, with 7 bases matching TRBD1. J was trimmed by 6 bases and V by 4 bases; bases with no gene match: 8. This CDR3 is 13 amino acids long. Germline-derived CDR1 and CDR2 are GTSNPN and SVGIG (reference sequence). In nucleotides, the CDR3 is TGTGCCTGGACCCCGGACAGGTTTCATGGCTACACCTTC. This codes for CAWTPDRFHGYTF.

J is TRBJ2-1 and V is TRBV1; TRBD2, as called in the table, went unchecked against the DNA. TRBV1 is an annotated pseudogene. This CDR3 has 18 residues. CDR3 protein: CTSSQVSSCGGPYNEQFF. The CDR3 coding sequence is TGCACCAGCAGCCAAGTCTCGTCATGCGGGGGCCCTTACAATGAGCAGTTCTTC.

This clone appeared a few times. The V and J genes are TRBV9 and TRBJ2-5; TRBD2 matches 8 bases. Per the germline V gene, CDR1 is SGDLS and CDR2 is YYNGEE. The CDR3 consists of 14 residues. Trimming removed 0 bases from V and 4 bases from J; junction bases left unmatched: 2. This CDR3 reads CASSVAGGGETQYF. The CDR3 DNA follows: TGTGCCAGCAGCGTAGCCGGGGGGGGAGAGACCCAGTACTTC.

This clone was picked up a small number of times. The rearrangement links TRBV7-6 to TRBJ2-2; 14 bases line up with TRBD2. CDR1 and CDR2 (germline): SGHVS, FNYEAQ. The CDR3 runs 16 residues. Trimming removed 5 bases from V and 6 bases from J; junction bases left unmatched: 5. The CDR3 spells CASSLGTSGSAGELFF. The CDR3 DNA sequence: TGTGCCAGCAGCCTCGGGACTAGCGGGAGCGCCGGGGAGCTGTTTTTT.

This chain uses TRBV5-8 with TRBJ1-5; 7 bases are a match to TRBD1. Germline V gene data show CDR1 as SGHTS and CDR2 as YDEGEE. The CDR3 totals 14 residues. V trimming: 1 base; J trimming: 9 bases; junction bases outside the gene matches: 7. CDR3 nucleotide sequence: TGTGCCAGCAGCTTGACAGGGGCGCTAGGGCCCCAGCATTTT. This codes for CASSLTGALGPQHF.

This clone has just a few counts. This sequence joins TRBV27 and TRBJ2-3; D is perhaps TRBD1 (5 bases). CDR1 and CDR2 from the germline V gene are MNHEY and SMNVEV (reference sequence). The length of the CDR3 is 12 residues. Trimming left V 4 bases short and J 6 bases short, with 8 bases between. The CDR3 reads CASSSPGDTQYF. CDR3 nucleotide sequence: TGTGCCAGCAGTTCCCCAGGGGATACGCAGTATTTT.

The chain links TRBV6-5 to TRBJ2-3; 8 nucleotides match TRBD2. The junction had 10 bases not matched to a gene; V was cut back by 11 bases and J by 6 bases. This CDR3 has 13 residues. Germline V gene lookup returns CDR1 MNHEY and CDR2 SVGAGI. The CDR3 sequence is CAVLGAGEDTQYF. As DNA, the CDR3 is TGTGCCGTTCTGGGAGCGGGAGAGGATACGCAGTATTTT.

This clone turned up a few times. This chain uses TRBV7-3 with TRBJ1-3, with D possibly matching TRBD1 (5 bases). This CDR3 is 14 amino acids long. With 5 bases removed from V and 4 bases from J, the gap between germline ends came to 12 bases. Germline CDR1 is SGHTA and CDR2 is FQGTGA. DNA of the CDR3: TGTGCCAGCAGCCCCGACAGTGGAGGAAACACCATATATTTT. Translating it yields CASSPDSGGNTIYF.

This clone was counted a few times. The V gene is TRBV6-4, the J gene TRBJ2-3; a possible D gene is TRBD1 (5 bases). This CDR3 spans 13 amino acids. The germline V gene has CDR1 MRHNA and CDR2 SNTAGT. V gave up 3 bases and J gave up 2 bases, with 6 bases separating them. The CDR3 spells CASSDGATDTQYF. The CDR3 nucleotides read TGTGCCAGCAGTGATGGGGCCACAGATACGCAGTATTTT.

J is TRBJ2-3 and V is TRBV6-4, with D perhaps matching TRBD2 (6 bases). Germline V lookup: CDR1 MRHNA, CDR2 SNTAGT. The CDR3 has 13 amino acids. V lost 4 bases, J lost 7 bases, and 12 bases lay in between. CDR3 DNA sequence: TGTGCCAGCAGTGCGACTGCGGGGAATACGCAGTATTTT. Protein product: CASSATAGNTQYF.